This T cell receptor (beta chain) was documented in a study of OX40 agonist ivuxolimab in advanced cancers. As for the study in general: Treatment received earlier with anti-PD-1, anti-PD-L1 or anti-CTLA-4 agents was allowed, and 40% had some. Overall study findings and caveats: Expanded clones belonging to CD8+ T cells outnumbered, on average, those of CD4+. Partial responders dosed at 0.1-3.0 mg/kg displayed clonal expansion ranking among the lowest.

Clones were sequenced by immunoSEQ multiplex PCR, and TCRdb holds only the in-frame ones, with some missing. Of some 45,000 clones in the sample, around 92% were seen once. Individuals having autoimmune disease history or systemic immunosuppression were not enrolled. With respect to this clone: Its antigen remains unidentified.

CDR3 length: 15 amino acids. Trimming removed 2 bases from V and 4 bases from J, with 14 bases in between. Germline loops: CDR1 SEHNR, CDR2 FQNEAQ (reference sequence). The sequenced sample was CD4+ or CD8+ T cells sorted from blood, obtained in a trial of the OX40 agonist ivuxolimab. The TCR was taken from an adult with an advanced solid tumor such as melanoma, head and neck, liver or kidney cancer. V is TRBV7-9 and J is TRBJ1-1; D may be TRBD1 (5 bases). The CDR3 DNA follows: TGTGCCAGCAGCTTACCGGGACTTGTGAGCACTGAAGCTTTCTTT. Translation gives CASSLPGLVSTEAFF.